These 31 T cell receptor beta chains were all obtained from the same sample, sequenced in a study of OX40 agonist ivuxolimab in advanced cancers. Some clones are missing from TCRdb's copy, which holds only in-frame ones; the method was immunoSEQ multiplex PCR. The sample lists 60,000 or so clones; almost 90% were seen once. This material consisted of CD4+ or CD8+ T cells sorted from blood, taken in a trial of the OX40 agonist ivuxolimab. These receptors were collected from an adult with an advanced solid tumor such as melanoma, head and neck, liver or kidney cancer.

The V gene is TRBV11-3, the J gene TRBJ2-5, with D possibly TRBD1 on 6 matching bases. In germline, CDR1 is SGHNT, CDR2 YENEEA. The V and J ends lost 1 base and 2 bases respectively, with 11 bases between them. The CDR3 contains 15 residues. As DNA, the CDR3 is TGTGCCAGCAGCTTAGGCCAAGGACAGCAAGAGACCCAGTACTTC. Protein sequence: CASSLGQGQQETQYF.

V gene TRBV9 combines with J gene TRBJ2-6; the match to TRBD1 covers 7 bases. Germline CDR1 SGDLS, CDR2 YYNGEE. V gave up 4 bases and J gave up 0 bases; unmatched junction bases: 10. The CDR3 contains 18 residues. The CDR3 loop reads CASSRGTVPLSGANVLTF. In nucleotides, the CDR3 is TGTGCCAGCAGCCGAGGGACAGTGCCCCTCTCTGGGGCCAACGTCCTGACTTTC.

V usage is TRBV2 and J usage is TRBJ2-7, with TRBD1 as a possible D gene (6 bases). CDR1 and CDR2 (germline): SNHLY, FYNNEI. This CDR3 is built from 15 residues. The V and J ends lost 2 bases and 3 bases respectively, with 14 bases between them. The CDR3 protein is CASSEFMGAGYEQYF. The CDR3 DNA is TGTGCCAGCAGTGAATTTATGGGGGCAGGCTACGAGCAGTACTTC. The variable domain in full, completed from reference TRBV2 and TRBJ2-7, reads EPEVTQTPSHQVTQMGQEVILRCVPISNHLYFYWYRQILGQKVEFLVSFYNNEISEKSEIFDDQFSVERPDGSNFTLKIRSTKLEDSAMYFCASSEFMGAGYEQYFGPGTRLTVT.

The V call is TRBV19, the J call TRBJ2-3; a possible D gene is TRBD2 (7 bases). Germline V gives CDR1 LNHDA, CDR2 SQIVND (reference sequence). V was shortened by 4 bases and J by 4 bases, with 12 bases between the two germline ends. CDR3 size: 14 residues. The CDR3 DNA is TGTGCCAGTAGTAGGGGGGGCCTGCCAGATACGCAGTATTTT. Its protein product is CASSRGGLPDTQYF.

A single count supports this clone. The chain combines TRBV29-1 with TRBJ2-1; D unresolved. Trimming pared 0 bases from V and 3 bases from J, leaving 9 bases between. The CDR3 is 14 residues long. In germline, CDR1 is SQVTM, CDR2 ANQGSEA. The CDR3 sequence is CSVEDRKYYNEQFF. CDR3 in DNA: TGCAGCGTTGAAGACAGGAAATACTACAATGAGCAGTTCTTC.

The chain couples TRBV5-5 to TRBJ2-7; 9 nucleotides align to TRBD2. The CDR3 is made up of 15 amino acids. After removal of 2 bases from V and 3 bases from J, the junction contained 6 bases not matched to a gene. Germline V lookup: CDR1 SGHKS, CDR2 YYEKEE (reference sequence). This chain's CDR3 is CASSFPGLADYEQYF. CDR3 DNA: TGTGCCAGCAGCTTTCCGGGACTAGCAGACTACGAGCAGTACTTC.

The genes are TRBV5-1 and TRBJ2-7; possibly TRBD1 or TRBD2 for D (5 bases each). The V and J ends lost 2 bases and 7 bases respectively, with 13 bases between them. Germline-derived CDR1 and CDR2 are SGHRS and YFSETQ. CDR3 length: 13 residues. The CDR3 sequence: CASSLGDAREQYF. CDR3 coding DNA: TGCGCCAGCAGCTTAGGGGACGCGAGGGAGCAGTACTTC.

The table lists this clone with a count of one. V and J are TRBV4-2 and TRBJ1-2, with no clear D. CDR1 and CDR2 (germline): LGHNA, YNFKEQ. The CDR3 has 17 amino acids. Deletions cut 3 bases from V and 5 bases from J, with 22 bases between. Here the CDR3 DNA reads TGTGCCAGCAGCCAGGATCTGAGTGGGCCTATGTATTATGGCTACACCTTC. This codes for CASSQDLSGPMYYGYTF.

The V call is TRBV2, the J call TRBJ1-3, with no clear D. The CDR3 has 13 amino acids. Between the trimmed V and J ends, which lost 5 bases and 4 bases, there was a span of 9 bases. Germline V gene lookup returns CDR1 SNHLY and CDR2 FYNNEI. The CDR3 region is CASSTDSGNTIYF. In DNA form, the CDR3 reads TGTGCCAGCAGTACAGACTCAGGAAACACCATATATTTT.

The gene calls are TRBV4-1 and TRBJ2-7; D tentatively fits TRBD1 or TRBD2 (5 bases each). Per the germline V gene, CDR1 is MGHRA and CDR2 is YSYEKL. V was trimmed by 1 base and J by 3 bases, leaving 10 bases between them. This CDR3 contains 14 residues. The CDR3 DNA reads as TGCGCCAGCAGCCAAGGACTGAGGGGCTACGAGCAGTACTTC. Amino acid sequence: CASSQGLRGYEQYF.

The J gene is TRBJ1-2, the V gene TRBV6-1; perhaps TRBD1 as D (5 bases). Trimming pared 7 bases from V and 6 bases from J, leaving 15 bases between. Germline V gives CDR1 MNHNS, CDR2 SASEGT. The length of the CDR3 is 13 residues. CDR3 coding DNA: TGTGCCAGCAACCGAGACAGCCTCGATGGCTACACCTTC. Protein product: CASNRDSLDGYTF.

The chain employs TRBV5-1 and TRBJ1-3, with D unresolved. From germline, CDR1 is SGHRS and CDR2 YFSETQ. The CDR3 sequence is 16 residues long. Trimming took off 2 bases at V and 0 bases at J, with 12 bases between the two ends. The CDR3 sequence: CASSFIDGSSGNTIYF. In DNA form, the CDR3 reads TGCGCCAGCAGCTTTATCGACGGAAGCTCTGGAAACACCATATATTTT.

V and J are TRBV5-1 and TRBJ1-1; D gene uncertain. The CDR3 sequence is 14 residues long. Germline values: CDR1 SGHRS, CDR2 YFSETQ. Trimming cost V 6 bases and J 0 bases, with 12 bases left between them. CDR3 bases: TGCGCCAGCAATGGATCGTCGTTGAACACTGAAGCTTTCTTT. Its translation is CASNGSSLNTEAFF.

The rearrangement joins TRBV27 to TRBJ2-2; 9 bases align to TRBD2. Germline lookup yields CDR1 MNHEY and CDR2 SMNVEV (reference sequence). This CDR3 region has 21 residues. Losses at the gene ends were 3 bases for V and 8 bases for J; bases not matched to a gene: 25. The CDR3 DNA reads TGTGCCAGCAGTTTTTCCTATGGGGCTAGCGGGGTGCTTCCCCGTTCTGGGGAGCTGTTTTTT. Amino acids: CASSFSYGASGVLPRSGELFF.

The V gene is TRBV5-6, the J gene TRBJ2-2; tentatively, D is TRBD1 or TRBD2 (5 bases each). CDR3 length: 15 amino acids. Germline V gene sequence: CDR1 SGHDT, CDR2 YYEEEE. Trimming stripped 2 bases from V and 8 bases from J, with 16 bases between. The CDR3 region is CASSFQSGLTGELFF. In DNA form, the CDR3 reads TGTGCCAGCAGCTTTCAATCGGGGCTCACAGGGGAGCTGTTTTTT.

The chain carries TRBV5-1 and TRBJ1-6; D ambiguous. Trimming left V 0 bases short and J 7 bases short, with 8 bases between. This CDR3 is 14 amino acids long. Germline CDR1 is SGHRS and CDR2 is YFSETQ. CDR3 loop: CASSLGVLNSPLHF. CDR3 DNA sequence: TGCGCCAGCAGCTTGGGGGTTCTCAATTCACCCCTCCACTTT.

The CDR3 DNA is TGTGCCAGCTCACCATCAGGGGGCGCAAGAAGGAACTATGGCTACACCTTC. The encoded protein is CASSPSGGARRNYGYTF. This chain links TRBV18 with TRBJ1-2; TRBD1 agrees at 8 bases. CDR3 length: 17 residues. V was pared by 2 bases and J by 2 bases, with 10 bases of the junction left unmatched. Germline values: CDR1 KGHSH, CDR2 LQKENI.

The V call is TRBV2, the J call TRBJ2-2, with TRBD1 as a possible D gene (5 bases). CDR1 and CDR2 from the germline V gene are SNHLY and FYNNEI. The CDR3 totals 14 residues. V was clipped by 4 bases and J by 6 bases, with 12 bases between them. For the CDR3, the DNA is TGTGCCAGCAGTGGGCAGGGTGGGGCCGGGGAGCTGTTTTTT. Amino acid sequence: CASSGQGGAGELFF.

V usage is TRBV7-9 and J usage is TRBJ1-2, with unresolved D. The V end lost 1 base, the J end lost 10 bases, and 13 bases lay between the germline ends. This CDR3 comprises 13 residues. The germline gives CDR1 SEHNR, CDR2 FQNEAQ (reference sequence). The CDR3 DNA follows: TGTGCCAGCAGCTTAGACGGGGTTAGCCCCTACACCTTC. The encoded protein is CASSLDGVSPYTF.

V gene TRBV15 combines with J gene TRBJ1-3; no clear D. This CDR3 spans 12 amino acids. Germline CDR1 reads LNHNV; CDR2 reads YYDKDF (reference sequence). Deletions cut 8 bases from V and 4 bases from J, with 9 bases between. CDR3 in amino acids: CATGTRGNTIYF. Here the CDR3 DNA reads TGTGCCACCGGAACGCGGGGAAACACCATATATTTT.

This clone showed up just once. This chain uses TRBV25-1 with TRBJ2-5, with 10 positions matching TRBD1. The CDR3 has 15 residues. The trim removed 8 bases at V and 2 bases at J, leaving 8 bases unmatched. Germline V lookup: CDR1 MGHDK, CDR2 SYGVNS. The CDR3 region has the DNA TGTGCCAGCCGTCCAGGGGACAGGGGACAAGAGACCCAGTACTTC. Residues: CASRPGDRGQETQYF. Based on the CDR3 plus reference TRBV25-1 and TRBJ2-5, the full variable domain is EADIYQTPRYLVIGTGKKITLECSQTMGHDKMYWYQQDPGMELHLIHYSYGVNSTEKGDLSSESTVSRIRTEHFPLTLESARPSHTSQYLCASRPGDRGQETQYFGPGTRLLVL.

V is TRBV19 and J is TRBJ2-3; TRBD2 agrees at 11 bases. This CDR3 spans 17 amino acids. Unmatched junction bases numbered 9, after V lost 7 bases and J lost 0 bases. Germline V gene sequence: CDR1 LNHDA, CDR2 SQIVND (reference sequence). CDR3 sequence: CASKTSGGHTSTDTQYF. The DNA of the CDR3 is TGTGCCAGTAAAACTAGCGGGGGCCATACTAGCACAGATACGCAGTATTTT.

This chain joins TRBV5-8 and TRBJ1-5; D gene ambiguous. V was shortened by 0 bases and J by 5 bases, with 3 bases between the two germline ends. The CDR3 has 12 amino acids. Germline V gives CDR1 SGHTS, CDR2 YDEGEE. The CDR3 bases are TGTGCCAGCAGCTTGGCAGATCAGCCCCAGCATTTT. Protein: CASSLADQPQHF.

Only one count was recorded for this clone. The chain couples TRBV7-3 to TRBJ2-5; D perhaps matches TRBD2 (6 bases). CDR1 is SGHTA and CDR2 is FQGTGA in the germline V gene. This CDR3 spans 14 amino acids. Trimming shortened V by 1 base and J by 4 bases, and 10 bases separated the two germline ends. CDR3: CASSLIPGGETQYF. Written as DNA, the CDR3 is TGTGCCAGCAGCTTAATCCCCGGGGGAGAGACCCAGTACTTC.

The chain is built from TRBV2 and TRBJ1-6; 10 bases match TRBD1. Germline values: CDR1 SNHLY, CDR2 FYNNEI. V was clipped by 10 bases and J by 7 bases; unmatched bases: 10. This CDR3 has 15 amino acids. DNA for the CDR3: TGTGCCACCGCGACAGGGGGCTTTGGGAATTCACCCCTCCACTTT. It is translated as CATATGGFGNSPLHF.

The V call is TRBV7-3, the J call TRBJ2-3; D remains ambiguous. Germline CDR1 is SGHTA and CDR2 is FQGTGA. The CDR3 is 13 amino acids. V was cut by 5 bases and J by 4 bases, with 10 bases left in between. This CDR3 is CASSPTAADTQYF. CDR3 nucleotide sequence: TGTGCCAGCAGCCCCACCGCCGCAGATACGCAGTATTTT.

This chain joins TRBV25-1 and TRBJ2-7; 9 bases line up with TRBD1. The J segment lost 2 bases and the V segment lost 2 bases, leaving 1 base of the junction unmatched. Germline V gene data show CDR1 as MGHDK and CDR2 as SYGVNS. The CDR3 sequence is 14 residues long. The CDR3 DNA follows: TGTGCCAGCAGTGAAACAGGGGGCGCCTACGAGCAGTACTTC. This encodes CASSETGGAYEQYF.

In its sample, this clone was seen a few times. The CDR3 region has the DNA TGTGCCAGCACCAAGCGGGTCGGGGAGCAGTACTTC. It yields the protein CASTKRVGEQYF. This chain uses TRBV28 with TRBJ2-7, with D maybe TRBD2 (6 bases). The CDR3 spans 12 residues. V lost 7 bases and J 7 bases, leaving 14 bases between the germline ends. Germline CDR1 is MDHEN and CDR2 is SYDVKM.

This clone is medium-sized in the sample. The gene calls are TRBV28 and TRBJ1-2, with TRBD1 matching 8 bases. CDR1 is MDHEN, CDR2 SYDVKM, per germline. The V and J ends lost 7 bases and 0 bases, in that order; junction bases with no gene match: 4. There are 14 residues in the CDR3. The CDR3 DNA follows: TGTGCCAGCATCGCAGGGGGCGCTAACTATGGCTACACCTTC. Translating it yields CASIAGGANYGYTF.

The gene calls are TRBV6-5 and TRBJ2-3, with TRBD2 matching over 9 bases. Trimming at V came to 10 bases and at J to 5 bases, leaving 7 bases not matched to a gene. The length of the CDR3 is 13 residues. Germline CDR1 is MNHEY and CDR2 is SVGAGI. CDR3 amino acids: CATGGSGGDTQYF. In nucleotides, the CDR3 is TGTGCCACCGGGGGTAGCGGGGGAGATACGCAGTATTTT.

The gene calls are TRBV15 and TRBJ2-3; D may be TRBD1 (6 bases). Trimming stripped 5 bases from V and 2 bases from J, with 17 bases between. The germline CDR1 and CDR2 sequences are LNHNV and YYDKDF (reference sequence). The CDR3 sequence is 16 residues long. CDR3 protein: CATSRLQGIDTDTQYF. For the CDR3, the DNA is TGTGCCACCAGCCGACTACAGGGAATCGACACAGATACGCAGTATTTT.